The 14 T cell receptor beta chains below all came from one sample that was sequenced in a study of cytomegalovirus exposure and HLA in healthy donors. PCR amplification relied on 60 Vbeta primers (plus 13 Jbeta primers). Clones were sequenced by immunoSEQ multiplex PCR, and TCRdb holds only the in-frame ones, with some missing. The repertoire holds roughly 150,000 clones, around 68% seen once, with about 10% in the top ten. Sequences were obtained from PBMCs. These receptors were collected from a man aged 25 to 45 in good health and CMV-seropositive.

The chain recombines TRBV5-1 with TRBJ2-7, with 7 bases identical to TRBD1. The CDR3 runs 14 residues. Per germline, CDR1 SGHRS and CDR2 YFSETQ. V trimming: 0 bases; J trimming: 6 bases; junction bases outside the gene matches: 6. The CDR3 DNA reads as TGCGCCAGCAGCTTGGCCCAGGGGGTCGGCGAGCAGTACTTC. Translated: CASSLAQGVGEQYF.

The chain uses TRBV9 and TRBJ1-2, with D perhaps TRBD1 (6 bases). There are 14 residues in the CDR3. V lost 2 bases and J lost 6, with 14 bases in between. The germline V gene encodes CDR1 SGDLS and CDR2 YYNGEE. The CDR3: CASSVSRGGDGYTF. Written as DNA, the CDR3 is TGTGCCAGCAGCGTTTCGAGGGGGGGGGATGGCTACACCTTC.

V gene TRBV15 combines with J gene TRBJ2-5; D possibly corresponds to TRBD1 (6 bases). Germline CDR1 and CDR2: LNHNV and YYDKDF (reference sequence). The CDR3 is 15 amino acids. V was shortened by 1 base and J by 3 bases, with 12 bases between the two germline ends. CDR3 loop: CATSRGGDTKETQYF. The DNA for the CDR3 is TGTGCCACCAGCAGAGGTGGGGACACTAAAGAGACCCAGTACTTC. The whole variable domain, remainder taken from reference TRBV15 and TRBJ2-5, is DAMVIQNPRYQVTQFGKPVTLSCSQTLNHNVMYWYQQKSSQAPKLLFHYYDKDFNNEADTPDNFQSRRPNTSFCFLDIRSPGLGDTAMYLCATSRGGDTKETQYFGPGTRLLVL.

This clone was seen a handful of times. The chain combines TRBV29-1 with TRBJ2-7; 10 positions agree with TRBD2. Unmatched junction bases numbered 9, after V lost 3 bases and J lost 1 base. CDR1 SQVTM and CDR2 ANQGSEA come from the germline V gene. The CDR3 consists of 16 residues. CDR3 sequence: CSVEASGSVGSYEQYF. The CDR3 DNA sequence: TGCAGCGTTGAGGCTAGCGGGAGTGTGGGGTCCTACGAGCAGTACTTC.

The chain combines TRBV5-1 with TRBJ2-7; 10 bases line up with TRBD1. The ends lost 4 bases at V and 10 bases at J; junction bases unmatched: 14. The CDR3 length is 15 residues. Germline lookup yields CDR1 SGHRS and CDR2 YFSETQ. As DNA, the CDR3 is TGCGCCAGCAGCACCTCCGGGACAGGGGAAAGCGGACAGTACTTC. This encodes CASSTSGTGESGQYF.

The chain couples TRBV28 to TRBJ2-7; D perhaps matches TRBD1 (7 bases). Germline CDR1 and CDR2: MDHEN and SYDVKM. CDR3 length: 15 amino acids. The germline V and J ends were trimmed by 6 bases and 2 bases, with 17 bases remaining between them. The CDR3 DNA reads TGTGCCAGCAGGACCCAGGGGGGCCCTCCCTACGAGCAGTACTTC. It translates to CASRTQGGPPYEQYF.

This chain links TRBV6-5 with TRBJ1-1; the match to TRBD1 covers 9 bases. The CDR3 has 16 residues. Looked up from germline, CDR1 is MNHEY and CDR2 is SVGAGI. V dropped 4 bases and J dropped 1; count of bases not matched to a gene: 7. CDR3 in amino acids: CASSSQGTGWNTEAFF. CDR3 coding DNA: TGTGCCAGCAGTTCCCAAGGGACAGGGTGGAACACTGAAGCTTTCTTT.

In DNA, the CDR3 is TGTGCCATCAGCATACGGACAGGGGAGGGCGAGACCCAGTACTTC. Amino acids: CAISIRTGEGETQYF. This sequence joins TRBV10-3 and TRBJ2-5; TRBD1 agrees at 9 bases. This CDR3 contains 15 residues. Germline values: CDR1 ENHRY, CDR2 SYGVKD. V lost 6 bases and J lost 5; bases outside the gene matches: 10.

The chain carries TRBV5-1 and TRBJ1-2; D remains unclear. Germline-derived CDR1 and CDR2 are SGHRS and YFSETQ. Trimming shortened V by 0 bases and J by 5 bases, and 11 bases separated the two germline ends. The CDR3 has 14 amino acids. This CDR3 is CASSLASGVYGYTF. As DNA, the CDR3 is TGCGCCAGCAGCTTGGCCTCCGGGGTTTATGGCTACACCTTC.

The chain couples TRBV28 to TRBJ2-7; TRBD1 agrees at 12 bases. This CDR3 is built from 16 residues. After removal of 5 bases from V and 4 bases from J, the junction contained 9 bases not matched to a gene. CDR1 is MDHEN and CDR2 is SYDVKM in the germline V gene. The CDR3 DNA follows: TGTGCCAGCAGTCAGCATCCGGGACAGGGGGCGTACGAGCAGTACTTC. Its protein product is CASSQHPGQGAYEQYF.

The chain uses TRBV6-5 and TRBJ1-6; D unresolved. Trimming took 2 bases from V and 7 from J, leaving 15 bases between them. This CDR3 is built from 16 residues. CDR1 and CDR2 from the germline V gene are MNHEY and SVGAGI. This CDR3 is CASSYGSGLRNSPLHF. CDR3 coding DNA: TGTGCCAGCAGTTACGGGTCGGGATTACGAAATTCACCCCTCCACTTT.

The chain is built from TRBV28 and TRBJ2-1, with D possibly TRBD2 on 7 matching bases. The length of the CDR3 is 18 residues. V was pared by 1 base and J by 3 bases, with 19 bases between. Looked up from germline, CDR1 is MDHEN and CDR2 is SYDVKM. Here the CDR3 reads CASSLSVGRGGGYNEQFF. In DNA, the CDR3 is TGTGCCAGCAGTTTATCGGTGGGACGGGGAGGGGGCTACAATGAGCAGTTCTTC.

This chain uses TRBV7-6 with TRBJ2-7, with D uncertain. The CDR3 runs to 13 residues. V was clipped by 0 bases and J by 5 bases, with 8 bases between them. Germline V gives CDR1 SGHVS, CDR2 FNYEAQ. For the CDR3, the DNA is TGTGCCAGCAGCTTAGCGATGCGAGACGAGCAGTACTTC. It encodes CASSLAMRDEQYF. Full variable domain (remainder filled in from reference TRBV7-6 and TRBJ2-7): GAGVSQSPRYKVTKRGQDVALRCDPISGHVSLYWYRQALGQGPEFLTYFNYEAQQDKSGLPNDRFSAERPEGSISTLTIQRTEQRDSAMYRCASSLAMRDEQYFGPGTRLTVT.

This clone has just a few counts. J is TRBJ2-7 and V is TRBV18, with 12 bases identical to TRBD2. The CDR3 loop spans 15 amino acids. Germline CDR1 KGHSH, CDR2 LQKENI. Trimming cost V 5 bases and J 1 base; bases outside gene matches: 3. CDR3 sequence reads: CASSYGLAGSYEQYF. CDR3 in DNA: TGTGCCAGCTCATACGGACTAGCGGGATCCTACGAGCAGTACTTC. Full variable domain (remainder filled in from reference TRBV18 and TRBJ2-7): NAGVMQNPRHLVRRRGQEARLRCSPMKGHSHVYWYRQLPEEGLKFMVYLQKENIIDESGMPKERFSAEFPKEGPSILRIQQVVRGDSAAYFCASSYGLAGSYEQYFGPGTRLTVT.